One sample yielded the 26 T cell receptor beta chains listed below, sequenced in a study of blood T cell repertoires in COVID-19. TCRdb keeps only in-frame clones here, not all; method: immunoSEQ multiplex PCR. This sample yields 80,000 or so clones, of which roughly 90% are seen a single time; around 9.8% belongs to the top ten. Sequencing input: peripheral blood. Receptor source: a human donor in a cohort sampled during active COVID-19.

This chain's CDR3 is CASSHLGGGRTSGNYNEQFF. In nucleotides, the CDR3 is TGTGCCAGCAGCCACCTGGGGGGGGGTAGGACTAGCGGGAACTACAATGAGCAGTTCTTC. The V gene is TRBV14, the J gene TRBJ2-1, with 12 positions matching TRBD2. V lost 3 bases and J lost 3; bases outside the gene matches: 15. CDR3 length: 20 residues. Germline V gives CDR1 SGHDN, CDR2 FVKESK.

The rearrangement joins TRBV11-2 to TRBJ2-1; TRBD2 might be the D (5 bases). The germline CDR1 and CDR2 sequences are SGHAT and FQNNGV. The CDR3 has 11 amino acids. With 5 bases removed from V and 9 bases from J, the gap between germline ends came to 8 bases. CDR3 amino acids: CASSPAGEQFF. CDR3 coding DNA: TGTGCCAGCAGCCCCGCGGGTGAGCAGTTCTTC.

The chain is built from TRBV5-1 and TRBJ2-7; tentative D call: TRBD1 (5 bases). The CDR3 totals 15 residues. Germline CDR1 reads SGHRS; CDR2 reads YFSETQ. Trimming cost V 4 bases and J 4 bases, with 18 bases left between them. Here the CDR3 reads CASSPGLQAGYEQYF. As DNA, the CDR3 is TGCGCCAGCAGCCCGGGTTTACAGGCTGGATACGAGCAGTACTTC.

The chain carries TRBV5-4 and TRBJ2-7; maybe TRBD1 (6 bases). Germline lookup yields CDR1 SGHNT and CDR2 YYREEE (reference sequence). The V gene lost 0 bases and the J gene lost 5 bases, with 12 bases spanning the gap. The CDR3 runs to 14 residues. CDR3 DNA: TGTGCCAGCAGCTTGGGTCAGGGGATGGACGAGCAGTACTTC. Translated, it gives CASSLGQGMDEQYF.

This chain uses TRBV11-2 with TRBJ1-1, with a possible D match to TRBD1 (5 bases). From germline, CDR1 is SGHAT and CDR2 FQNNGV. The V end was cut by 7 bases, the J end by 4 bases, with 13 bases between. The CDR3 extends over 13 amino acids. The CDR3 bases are TGTGCCAGCACCCTGGCGGGGCCCACTGAAGCTTTCTTT. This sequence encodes CASTLAGPTEAFF.

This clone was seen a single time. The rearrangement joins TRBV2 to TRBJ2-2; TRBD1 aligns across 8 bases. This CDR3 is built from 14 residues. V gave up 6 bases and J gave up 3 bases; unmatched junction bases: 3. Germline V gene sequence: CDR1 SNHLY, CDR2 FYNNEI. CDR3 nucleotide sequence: TGTGCCAGCAGCAACAGGGGGGACACCGGGGAGCTGTTTTTT. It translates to CASSNRGDTGELFF.

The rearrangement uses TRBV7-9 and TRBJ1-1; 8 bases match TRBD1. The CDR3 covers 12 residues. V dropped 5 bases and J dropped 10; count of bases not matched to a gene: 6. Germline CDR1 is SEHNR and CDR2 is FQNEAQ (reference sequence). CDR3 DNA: TGTGCCAGCAGCACGAACAGGGGGGGAGCTTTCTTT. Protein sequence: CASSTNRGGAFF.

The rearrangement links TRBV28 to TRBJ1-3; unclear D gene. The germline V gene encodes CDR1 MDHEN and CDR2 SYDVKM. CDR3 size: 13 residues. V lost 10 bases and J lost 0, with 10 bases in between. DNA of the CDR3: TGTGCCACCCTCTCTAGCTCTGGAAACACCATATATTTT. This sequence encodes CATLSSSGNTIYF.

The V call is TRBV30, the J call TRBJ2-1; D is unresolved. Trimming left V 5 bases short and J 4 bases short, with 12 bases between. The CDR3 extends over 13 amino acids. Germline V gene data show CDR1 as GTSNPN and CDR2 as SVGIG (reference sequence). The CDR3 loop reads CAWSGTIYNEQFF. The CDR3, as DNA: TGTGCCTGGTCCGGTACGATTTACAATGAGCAGTTCTTC.

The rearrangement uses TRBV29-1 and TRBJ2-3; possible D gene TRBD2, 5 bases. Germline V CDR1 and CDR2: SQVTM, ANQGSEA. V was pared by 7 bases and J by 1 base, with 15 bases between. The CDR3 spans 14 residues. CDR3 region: CSAGIGVGTDTQYF. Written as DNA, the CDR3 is TGCAGCGCCGGGATCGGAGTCGGCACAGATACGCAGTATTTT.

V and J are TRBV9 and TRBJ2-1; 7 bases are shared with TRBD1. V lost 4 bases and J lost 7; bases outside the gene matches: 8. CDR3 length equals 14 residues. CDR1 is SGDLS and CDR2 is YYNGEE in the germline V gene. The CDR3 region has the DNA TGTGCCAGCAGCCTACAGGGACAGTTTAATGAGCAGTTCTTC. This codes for CASSLQGQFNEQFF.

CDR3 amino acids: CASSLYDGGNTEAFF. The CDR3 DNA is TGTGCCAGCAGCTTATACGACGGAGGGAACACTGAAGCTTTCTTT. The chain carries TRBV7-2 and TRBJ1-1, with unresolved D. V was trimmed by 2 bases and J by 1 base, leaving 11 bases between them. The CDR3 totals 15 residues. Germline lookup yields CDR1 SGHTA and CDR2 FQGNSA.

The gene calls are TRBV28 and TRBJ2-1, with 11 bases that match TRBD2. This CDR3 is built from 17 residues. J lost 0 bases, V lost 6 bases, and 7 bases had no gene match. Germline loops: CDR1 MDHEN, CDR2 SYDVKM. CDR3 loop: CASRLAGVGSSYNEQFF. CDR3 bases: TGTGCCAGCAGACTAGCGGGAGTTGGGAGCTCCTACAATGAGCAGTTCTTC. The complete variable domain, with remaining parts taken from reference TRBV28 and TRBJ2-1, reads DVKVTQSSRYLVKRTGEKVFLECVQDMDHENMFWYRQDPGLGLRLIYFSYDVKMKEKGDIPEGYSVSREKKERFSLILESASTNQTSMYLCASRLAGVGSSYNEQFFGPGTRLTVL.

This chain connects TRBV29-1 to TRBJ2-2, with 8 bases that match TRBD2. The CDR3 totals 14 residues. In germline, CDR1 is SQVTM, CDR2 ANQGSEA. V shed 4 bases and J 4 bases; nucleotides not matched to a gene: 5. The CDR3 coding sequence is TGCAGCGTTGTGCCGGGAGGGTTCACCGGGGAGCTGTTTTTT. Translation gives CSVVPGGFTGELFF.

CDR3 sequence: CSIGTFYEQYF. CDR3 nucleotides: TGCAGCATAGGGACTTTCTACGAGCAGTACTTC. The rearrangement joins TRBV29-1 to TRBJ2-7; perhaps TRBD2 as D (6 bases). Germline assignment: CDR1 SQVTM and CDR2 ANQGSEA. V was cut by 8 bases and J by 3 bases, with 11 bases left in between. This CDR3 contains 11 residues.

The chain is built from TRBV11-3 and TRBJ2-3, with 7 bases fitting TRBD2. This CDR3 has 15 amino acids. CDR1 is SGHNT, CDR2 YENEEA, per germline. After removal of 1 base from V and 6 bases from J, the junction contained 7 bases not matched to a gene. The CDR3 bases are TGTGCCAGCAGCTTAGGGGGGGAGGGCCAGGATACGCAGTATTTT. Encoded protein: CASSLGGEGQDTQYF.

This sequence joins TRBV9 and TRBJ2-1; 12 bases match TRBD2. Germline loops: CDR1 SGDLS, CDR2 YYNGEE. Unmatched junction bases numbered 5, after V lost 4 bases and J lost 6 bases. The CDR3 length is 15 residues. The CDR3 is CASSFGLAGTNEQFF. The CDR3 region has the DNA TGTGCCAGCAGCTTCGGACTAGCGGGGACCAATGAGCAGTTCTTC.

CDR3 DNA sequence: TGTGCCAGCAGTCAGATAAGGGGAGCGGGGGGGTACCTCGAGCAGTACTTC. Protein sequence: CASSQIRGAGGYLEQYF. The chain joins TRBV27 to TRBJ2-7; 10 nucleotides line up with TRBD2. The CDR3 is 17 amino acids. Germline CDR1 reads MNHEY; CDR2 reads SMNVEV (reference sequence). V was clipped by 5 bases and J by 6 bases; unmatched bases: 16.

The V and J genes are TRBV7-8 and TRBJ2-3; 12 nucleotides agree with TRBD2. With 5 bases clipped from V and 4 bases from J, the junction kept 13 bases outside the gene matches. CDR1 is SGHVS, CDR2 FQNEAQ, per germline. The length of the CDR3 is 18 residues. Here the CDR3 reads CASSPIMTSGRIADTQYF. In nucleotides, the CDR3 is TGTGCCAGCAGCCCTATAATGACTAGCGGGAGAATTGCAGATACGCAGTATTTT.

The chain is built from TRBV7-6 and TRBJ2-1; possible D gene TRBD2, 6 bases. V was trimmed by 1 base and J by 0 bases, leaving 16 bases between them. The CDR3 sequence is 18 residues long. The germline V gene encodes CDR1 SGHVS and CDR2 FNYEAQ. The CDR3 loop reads CASSLGPGAGSSYNEQFF. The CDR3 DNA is TGTGCCAGCAGCTTAGGGCCCGGGGCCGGGAGCTCCTACAATGAGCAGTTCTTC. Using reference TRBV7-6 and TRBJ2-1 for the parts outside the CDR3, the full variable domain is GAGVSQSPRYKVTKRGQDVALRCDPISGHVSLYWYRQALGQGPEFLTYFNYEAQQDKSGLPNDRFSAERPEGSISTLTIQRTEQRDSAMYRCASSLGPGAGSSYNEQFFGPGTRLTVL.

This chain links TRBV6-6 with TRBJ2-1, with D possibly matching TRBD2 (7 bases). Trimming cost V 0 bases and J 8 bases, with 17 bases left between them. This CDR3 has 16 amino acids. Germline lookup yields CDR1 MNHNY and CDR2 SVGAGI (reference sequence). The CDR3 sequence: CASSYSGEGDGDEQFF. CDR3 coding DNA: TGTGCCAGCAGTTACTCGGGGGAGGGGGACGGGGATGAGCAGTTCTTC.

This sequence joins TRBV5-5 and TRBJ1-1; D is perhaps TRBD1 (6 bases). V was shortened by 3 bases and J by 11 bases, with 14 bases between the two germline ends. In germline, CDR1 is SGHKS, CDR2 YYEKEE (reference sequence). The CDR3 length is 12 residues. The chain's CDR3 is CASSYTGYSAFF. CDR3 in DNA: TGTGCCAGCAGCTATACAGGGTATTCGGCTTTCTTT.

CDR3 sequence reads: CASSLFGGRRGGEQFF. CDR3 DNA: TGTGCCAGCAGTTTATTTGGCGGGAGGAGGGGGGGTGAGCAGTTCTTC. The genes are TRBV27 and TRBJ2-1, with 8 bases identical to TRBD2. The V and J ends lost 1 base and 9 bases, in that order; junction bases with no gene match: 11. Germline CDR1 MNHEY, CDR2 SMNVEV (reference sequence). The CDR3 extends over 16 amino acids.

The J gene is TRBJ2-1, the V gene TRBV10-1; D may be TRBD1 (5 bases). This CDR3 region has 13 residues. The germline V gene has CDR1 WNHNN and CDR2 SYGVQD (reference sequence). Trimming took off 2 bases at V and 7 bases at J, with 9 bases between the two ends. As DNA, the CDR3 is TGCGCCAGCAGTGAGGACAGTTTGAATGAGCAGTTCTTC. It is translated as CASSEDSLNEQFF.

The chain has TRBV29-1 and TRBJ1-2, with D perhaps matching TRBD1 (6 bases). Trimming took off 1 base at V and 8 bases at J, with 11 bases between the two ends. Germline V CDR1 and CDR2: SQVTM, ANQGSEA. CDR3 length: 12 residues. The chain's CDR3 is CSVEGTEGGYTF. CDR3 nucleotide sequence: TGCAGCGTTGAAGGGACAGAGGGCGGCTACACCTTC. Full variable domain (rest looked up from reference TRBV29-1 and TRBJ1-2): SAVISQKPSRDICQRGTSLTIQCQVDSQVTMMFWYRQQPGQSLTLIATANQGSEATYESGFVIDKFPISRPNLTFSTLTVSNMSPEDSSIYLCSVEGTEGGYTFGSGTRLTVV.

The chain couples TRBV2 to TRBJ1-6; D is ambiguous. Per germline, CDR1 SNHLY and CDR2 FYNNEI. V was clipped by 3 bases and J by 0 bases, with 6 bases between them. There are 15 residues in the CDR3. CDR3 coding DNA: TGTGCCAGCAGTGAGGCAGGCTCCTATAATTCACCCCTCCACTTT. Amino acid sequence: CASSEAGSYNSPLHF.